Below, 10 T cell receptor beta chains from the same sample are listed, as sequenced in a study of brain T cells in children with intractable seizures. Time point reported: blood from clinic visit 5 months post-surgery; TSC patient then seizure free. Sequencing was performed with immunoSEQ multiplex PCR; in TCRdb, only in-frame clones are kept and a portion is missing. The sample consists of about 340,000 clones, over 85% of them appearing once. This material consisted of peripheral blood, taken approximately 5 months after surgery. These receptors originate from a boy under three years old with tuberous sclerosis and intractable seizures.

The CDR3 DNA is TGTGCCTGGAGTGTGCGGGGGCCGATCTCTGGAAACACCATATATTTT. It codes for CAWSVRGPISGNTIYF. The chain combines TRBV30 with TRBJ1-3; D is perhaps TRBD1 (6 bases). V was clipped by 0 bases and J by 0 bases, with 12 bases between them. CDR1 is GTSNPN, CDR2 SVGIG, per germline (reference sequence). The CDR3 runs to 16 residues.

The chain has TRBV15 and TRBJ1-1, with 7 nucleotides matching TRBD1. In germline, CDR1 is LNHNV, CDR2 YYDKDF (reference sequence). The CDR3 has 14 residues. The V and J ends lost 7 bases and 1 base, in that order; junction bases with no gene match: 6. CDR3 amino acids: CATNIDRANTEAFF. Here the CDR3 DNA reads TGTGCCACCAATATCGACAGGGCGAACACTGAAGCTTTCTTT.

J is TRBJ1-1 and V is TRBV27; D gene uncertain. Trimming pared 5 bases from V and 0 bases from J, leaving 13 bases between. CDR1 MNHEY and CDR2 SMNVEV come from the germline V gene (reference sequence). The CDR3 runs to 15 residues. The CDR3: CASSRGSPMNTEAFF. For the CDR3, the DNA is TGTGCCAGCAGTCGCGGGTCTCCCATGAACACTGAAGCTTTCTTT.

V and J are TRBV29-1 and TRBJ1-2, with a weak D call TRBD1 (5 bases). V lost 3 bases and J 2 bases, leaving 7 bases between the germline ends. The CDR3 sequence is 12 residues long. Germline lookup yields CDR1 SQVTM and CDR2 ANQGSEA. Here the CDR3 reads CSVDAGNYGYTF. The CDR3 DNA sequence: TGCAGCGTTGATGCAGGGAACTATGGCTACACCTTC.

This chain uses TRBV30 with TRBJ1-2; 8 bases agree with TRBD1. The germline V gene encodes CDR1 GTSNPN and CDR2 SVGIG (reference sequence). Trimming took 5 bases from V and 11 from J; bases not matched to a gene: 7. This CDR3 is built from 11 residues. CDR3 protein: CAWDTGGGYTF. The CDR3 DNA reads TGTGCCTGGGACACAGGGGGTGGGTACACCTTC.

This sequence joins TRBV11-2 and TRBJ1-1; D may be TRBD1 (6 bases). Looked up from germline, CDR1 is SGHAT and CDR2 is FQNNGV. Trimming pared 5 bases from V and 0 bases from J, leaving 13 bases between. This CDR3 has 15 residues. The CDR3 DNA follows: TGTGCCAGCAGCCCCGCCCAGGGGCTGAACACTGAAGCTTTCTTT. It codes for CASSPAQGLNTEAFF.

V and J are TRBV9 and TRBJ1-5; D not certain. Trimming took 0 bases from V and 0 from J, leaving 7 bases between them. The V gene's germline CDR1 is SGDLS and CDR2 YYNGEE. The length of the CDR3 is 15 residues. The CDR3 region is CASSVGGNSNQPQHF. CDR3 bases: TGTGCCAGCAGCGTAGGAGGAAATAGCAATCAGCCCCAGCATTTT.

J is TRBJ1-2 and V is TRBV12-3 or TRBV12-4; no clear D. Trimming left V 1 base short and J 10 bases short, with 7 bases between. The CDR3 is made up of 11 amino acids. The CDR3 nucleotides are TGTGCCAGCAGTTTAGGGCCCAACTACACCTTC. Translated: CASSLGPNYTF.

The chain carries TRBV14 and TRBJ2-7, with a possible D match to TRBD2 (5 bases). Between the trimmed V and J ends, which lost 1 base and 0 bases, there was a span of 13 bases. The CDR3 runs 16 residues. Germline V gene sequence: CDR1 SGHDN, CDR2 FVKESK. The CDR3 region is CASSQGAAGRSYEQYF. The CDR3 DNA is TGTGCCAGCAGCCAAGGTGCGGCGGGCCGCTCCTACGAGCAGTACTTC.

The chain joins TRBV9 to TRBJ2-7; D is perhaps TRBD1 (6 bases). Between the trimmed V and J ends, which lost 3 bases and 5 bases, there was a span of 21 bases. CDR1 is SGDLS and CDR2 is YYNGEE in the germline V gene. This CDR3 spans 16 amino acids. CDR3 loop: CASSATVGGQSDEQYF. The CDR3, as DNA: TGTGCCAGCAGCGCTACCGTTGGGGGACAATCCGACGAGCAGTACTTC.